This TCR beta chain appears in the sequencing data of a study of T cell responses to AZD1222 COVID-19 vaccine. The CDR3 has 13 amino acids. Trimming shortened V by 7 bases and J by 1 base, and 10 bases separated the two germline ends. A word on this clone: Its target is unknown.

Generated by immunoSEQ multiplex PCR, the TCRdb table keeps only in-frame clones and is missing some. The repertoire holds just under 35,000 clones, with more than 75% as singletons. Study-level results: Donors skewed white British and female; clonal diversity was possibly underestimated.

This clonotype was sampled from an adult who received the AZD1222 COVID-19 vaccine. This chain connects TRBV12-3 or TRBV12-4 to TRBJ1-1, with no clear D. The sequencing here drew on peripheral blood, taken 28 days after the second AZD1222 dose. The CDR3 sequence is CASTQQRNTEAFF. The CDR3 nucleotides read TGTGCCAGCACCCAACAGCGGAACACTGAAGCTTTCTTT.